Following are 18 T cell receptor beta chains from one sample sequenced in a study of early T cells in non-severe SARS-CoV-2 infection. TCRdb recomputed calls from the 5' RACE reads with MiXCR, one row per CDR3 protein. Of some 38,000 distinct CDR3 sequences in the sample, 3.5% to 5% were seen once. The sample taken for sequencing was whole blood. All receptors come from an adult who was a healthcare worker with PCR-confirmed SARS-CoV-2 infection or an uninfected control (not recorded which).

This clonotype was observed at least ten times. The chain employs TRBV10-3 and TRBJ2-5, with D maybe TRBD2 (6 bases). V lost 10 bases, J lost 5 bases, and 17 bases lay in between. The CDR3 consists of 13 residues. Germline V CDR1 and CDR2: ENHRY, SYGVKD. The CDR3 sequence is CATGRGRQETQYF. Here the CDR3 DNA reads TGTGCCACGGGGCGGGGCAGGCAGGAGACCCAGTACTTC.

This clonotype was recorded at least ten times. The rearrangement uses TRBV12-3 or TRBV12-4 and TRBJ2-1; D is perhaps TRBD1 (6 bases). This CDR3 spans 14 amino acids. The V end lost 2 bases, the J end lost 6 bases, and 11 bases lay between the germline ends. This CDR3 is CASSLPGARNEQFF. CDR3 in DNA: TGTGCCAGCAGTTTACCAGGGGCCCGCAATGAGCAGTTCTTC.

Many counts were recorded for this clonotype. The CDR3 is CASSLSDTEAFF. CDR3 in DNA: TGCGCCAGCAGCTTGAGCGACACTGAAGCTTTCTTT. The rearrangement joins TRBV5-1 to TRBJ1-1, with D hard to call. Trimming removed 1 base at V and 3 bases at J, with 4 bases between. The germline CDR1 and CDR2 sequences are SGHRS and YFSETQ. The CDR3 length is 12 residues.

This clonotype was seen ten or more times. The chain employs TRBV19 and TRBJ2-1, with D tentatively TRBD2 (7 bases). CDR1 and CDR2 from the germline V gene are LNHDA and SQIVND (reference sequence). The V and J ends lost 9 bases and 4 bases respectively, with 19 bases between them. CDR3 size: 15 residues. CDR3 sequence reads: CASGAVRGAYNEQFF. As DNA, the CDR3 is TGTGCCAGCGGGGCGGTCCGGGGGGCATACAATGAGCAGTTCTTC.

This clonotype was seen a handful of times. Here the CDR3 DNA reads TGTGCCAGCAGCCCTAGCCGTATAGTGCTCGAGCAGTACTTC. It specifies CASSPSRIVLEQYF. The chain is built from TRBV3-1 and TRBJ2-7; TRBD2 might be the D (5 bases). The CDR3 length is 14 residues. V was pared by 4 bases and J by 6 bases, with 16 bases between. Germline V gene sequence: CDR1 LGHDT, CDR2 YNNKEL (reference sequence).

The table lists this clonotype with many counts. The chain has TRBV24-1 and TRBJ1-5; the D is unclear. CDR3 length equals 12 residues. The V gene's germline CDR1 is KGHDR and CDR2 SFDVKD. V lost 3 bases and J 6 bases, leaving 5 bases between the germline ends. This chain's CDR3 is CATSDGGQPQHF. DNA for the CDR3: TGTGCCACCAGTGATGGCGGTCAGCCCCAGCATTTT.

This clonotype has just a few counts. This chain uses TRBV27 with TRBJ1-6, with D perhaps matching TRBD1 (6 bases). Germline values: CDR1 MNHEY, CDR2 SMNVEV (reference sequence). V was pared by 6 bases and J by 10 bases, with 13 bases between. There are 13 residues in the CDR3. The CDR3 loop is CASSIQGGSPLHF. CDR3 bases: TGTGCCAGCAGCATACAGGGAGGCTCACCCCTCCACTTT.

This clonotype was detected a few times. The chain is built from TRBV6-5 and TRBJ2-7; D remains ambiguous. V lost 3 bases to trimming and J lost 3 bases, with 12 bases between them. This CDR3 region has 14 residues. The germline gives CDR1 MNHEY, CDR2 SVGAGI. Written as DNA, the CDR3 is TGTGCCAGCAGTTATAGCTCAGGTTTCTACGAGCAGTACTTC. Protein product: CASSYSSGFYEQYF.

This clonotype has ten or more counts. This chain links TRBV7-9 with TRBJ2-7, with 10 bases fitting TRBD1. Germline CDR1 reads SEHNR; CDR2 reads FQNEAQ (reference sequence). J gave up 2 bases and V 6 bases, and 4 bases lay outside the gene matches. CDR3 size: 14 residues. The CDR3 is CASSRGTGAYEQYF. The DNA for the CDR3 is TGTGCCAGCAGTCGCGGGACAGGGGCCTACGAGCAGTACTTC.

The rearrangement links TRBV12-3 or TRBV12-4 to TRBJ1-6; a weak D match, TRBD1 (5 bases). CDR3 length: 16 residues. V was pared by 6 bases and J by 5 bases, with 17 bases between. The CDR3 here is CASSRSAQGNNSPLHF. CDR3 coding DNA: TGTGCCAGCAGCCGCTCCGCCCAGGGAAATAATTCACCCCTCCACTTT.

This clonotype was recorded a few times. The chain is built from TRBV21-1 and TRBJ2-4. TRBV21-1 is labeled a pseudogene. This CDR3 is built from 14 residues. The CDR3 bases are TGTGCCAGCAGACCAAACCCAGCCAAAAACATTCAGTACTTC. This sequence encodes CASRPNPAKNIQYF.

V gene TRBV24-1 combines with J gene TRBJ2-1; 8 nucleotides match TRBD2. The CDR3 extends over 15 amino acids. Trimming at V came to 5 bases and at J to 10 bases, leaving 12 bases not matched to a gene. Germline lookup yields CDR1 KGHDR and CDR2 SFDVKD. CDR3 sequence: CATSAPGGGHGEQFF. The DNA for the CDR3 is TGTGCCACCAGTGCCCCGGGAGGGGGGCATGGGGAGCAGTTCTTC.

This clonotype was counted between two and nine times. The chain carries TRBV5-4 and TRBJ2-7, with a tentative D call TRBD2 (7 bases). This CDR3 is built from 15 residues. Looked up from germline, CDR1 is SGHNT and CDR2 is YYREEE (reference sequence). Deletions cut 3 bases from V and 3 bases from J, with 16 bases between. The CDR3 region is CASSSLRGGIYEQYF. CDR3 in DNA: TGTGCCAGCAGCTCCCTGAGGGGGGGAATCTACGAGCAGTACTTC.

This clonotype showed up many times. The genes are TRBV12-3 or TRBV12-4 and TRBJ2-6, with unresolved D. This CDR3 has 15 amino acids. V lost 5 bases and J 1 base, leaving 9 bases between the germline ends. This CDR3 reads CASSPTGSGANVLTF. In DNA, the CDR3 is TGTGCCAGCAGTCCAACCGGGTCTGGGGCCAACGTCCTGACTTTC.

At least ten counts were recorded for this clonotype. The rearrangement uses TRBV9 and TRBJ2-2, with D possibly TRBD1 on 5 matching bases. The CDR3 has 15 residues. The V gene's germline CDR1 is SGDLS and CDR2 YYNGEE. The V end lost 3 bases, the J end lost 6 bases, and 15 bases lay between the germline ends. Here the CDR3 DNA reads TGTGCCAGCAGCGCAGGGTCTCTAGTCGCCGGGGAGCTGTTTTTT. This sequence encodes CASSAGSLVAGELFF.

This clonotype was picked up many times. The V gene is TRBV12-3 or TRBV12-4, the J gene TRBJ2-3, with D perhaps matching TRBD2 (5 bases). CDR3 length: 11 amino acids. The V end was cut by 6 bases, the J end by 7 bases, with 8 bases between. This CDR3 reads CASSRTYTQYF. The CDR3 nucleotides are TGTGCCAGCAGCCGGACTTATACGCAGTATTTT.

This clonotype appeared many times. The rearrangement links TRBV12-3 or TRBV12-4 to TRBJ1-1; D is perhaps TRBD1 (5 bases). Trimming removed 7 bases from V and 2 bases from J, with 14 bases in between. The CDR3 sequence is 14 residues long. CDR3 in amino acids: CASTRTGVNTEAFF. The CDR3 DNA reads as TGTGCCAGCACCCGGACGGGGGTAAACACTGAAGCTTTCTTT.

This clonotype was counted ten times or more. This rearrangement joins TRBV10-1 to TRBJ2-3, with a weak D call TRBD2 (6 bases). The CDR3 runs 12 residues. V was shortened by 4 bases and J by 6 bases, with 8 bases between the two germline ends. In germline, CDR1 is WNHNN, CDR2 SYGVQD (reference sequence). CDR3 coding DNA: TGCGCCAGCAGTGGGCTAGCGGATACGCAGTATTTT. This gives the protein CASSGLADTQYF.